Shown below are 16 T cell receptor beta chains from a single sample sequenced in a study of cytomegalovirus exposure and HLA in healthy donors. With 60 Vbeta and 13 Jbeta primers, the PCR was carried out. Some clones are missing from TCRdb's copy, which holds only in-frame ones; the method was immunoSEQ multiplex PCR. The repertoire includes fewer than 300,000 clones, 80% of them detected once, and 0.3% to 0.35% sits in the top ten. The material sequenced was PBMCs. The source of these receptors is a girl aged 2 to 10 in good health and CMV-seronegative.

This sequence joins TRBV27 and TRBJ1-2; 7 bases agree with TRBD1. Trimming at V came to 5 bases and at J to 0 bases, leaving 6 bases not matched to a gene. The germline gives CDR1 MNHEY, CDR2 SMNVEV (reference sequence). The CDR3 runs to 15 residues. The CDR3: CASSGTALSNYGYTF. The DNA for the CDR3 is TGTGCCAGCAGTGGGACAGCCCTTTCTAACTATGGCTACACCTTC.

As DNA, the CDR3 is TGTGCCAGCAGCATGAGAGGACTAGCGGGAGGGAGAATAGATACGCAGTATTTT. It yields the protein CASSMRGLAGGRIDTQYF. V usage is TRBV9 and J usage is TRBJ2-3; 15 nucleotides match TRBD2. The CDR3 covers 18 residues. The V and J ends lost 4 bases and 5 bases, in that order; junction bases with no gene match: 11. Germline assignment: CDR1 SGDLS and CDR2 YYNGEE.

The chain couples TRBV28 to TRBJ1-1; D gene uncertain. Per the germline V gene, CDR1 is MDHEN and CDR2 is SYDVKM. Trimming pared 3 bases from V and 6 bases from J, leaving 5 bases between. This CDR3 contains 11 residues. The CDR3: CASSLRAEAFF. CDR3 nucleotides: TGTGCCAGCAGTTTGCGGGCTGAAGCTTTCTTT.

The chain has TRBV5-1 and TRBJ1-2; weak D call: TRBD1 (5 bases). V gave up 4 bases and J gave up 2 bases, with 15 bases separating them. This CDR3 spans 15 amino acids. Germline V lookup: CDR1 SGHRS, CDR2 YFSETQ. DNA of the CDR3: TGCGCCAGCAGCCATCCTGGGGGGAAGAACTATGGCTACACCTTC. Its protein product is CASSHPGGKNYGYTF.

The CDR3 DNA follows: TGTGCCAGCAGTTCCATGGGACAGGGGGCTTTACAGCCCCAGCATTTT. Translating it yields CASSSMGQGALQPQHF. V gene TRBV27 combines with J gene TRBJ1-5; 12 bases are shared with TRBD1. Germline CDR1 is MNHEY and CDR2 is SMNVEV (reference sequence). With V trimmed by 4 bases and J by 7 bases, 8 bases remained unmatched. The length of the CDR3 is 16 residues.

The rearrangement joins TRBV19 to TRBJ2-3; TRBD2 might be the D (6 bases). CDR3 size: 18 residues. Germline values: CDR1 LNHDA, CDR2 SQIVND (reference sequence). Between the trimmed V and J ends, which lost 5 bases and 2 bases, there was a span of 23 bases. The CDR3 loop reads CASSVGLKLRPNTDTQYF. Written as DNA, the CDR3 is TGTGCCAGTAGTGTCGGACTAAAGTTGAGACCGAACACAGATACGCAGTATTTT.

This chain links TRBV29-1 with TRBJ2-1; 8 positions match TRBD2. This CDR3 is 14 amino acids long. With V trimmed by 6 bases and J by 2 bases, 6 bases remained unmatched. CDR1 is SQVTM, CDR2 ANQGSEA, per germline. DNA of the CDR3: TGCAGCGTGGTGAGCGGGAGCCCCTACAATGAGCAGTTCTTC. Protein product: CSVVSGSPYNEQFF.

The sample holds a few counts of this clone. The V call is TRBV9, the J call TRBJ2-5, with TRBD2 as a possible D gene (5 bases). CDR3 length: 15 amino acids. With 1 base removed from V and 2 bases from J, the gap between germline ends came to 12 bases. CDR1 and CDR2 from the germline V gene are SGDLS and YYNGEE. CDR3 DNA: TGTGCCAGCAGCGTATCAGCGGCAAGTCAAGAGACCCAGTACTTC. It encodes CASSVSAASQETQYF.

The chain recombines TRBV6-1 with TRBJ2-2; 8 bases match TRBD1. Germline V gene sequence: CDR1 MNHNS, CDR2 SASEGT. The CDR3 contains 14 residues. With V trimmed by 2 bases and J by 7 bases, 3 bases remained unmatched. The CDR3 nucleotides read TGTGCCAGCAGTGAACAGGGGGCGATCGGGGAGCTGTTTTTT. It is translated as CASSEQGAIGELFF.

The chain uses TRBV5-1 and TRBJ2-1, with D perhaps TRBD2 (6 bases). V gave up 2 bases and J gave up 6 bases, with 24 bases separating them. The CDR3 contains 18 residues. Germline assignment: CDR1 SGHRS and CDR2 YFSETQ. DNA of the CDR3: TGCGCCAGCAGCTTATTCGCAGCGGGTTCCCTGGGAGGCAATGAGCAGTTCTTC. Translated: CASSLFAAGSLGGNEQFF.

The chain combines TRBV5-4 with TRBJ1-2; perhaps TRBD1 as D (5 bases). The CDR3 length is 15 residues. Trimming shortened V by 4 bases and J by 4 bases, and 17 bases separated the two germline ends. Germline-derived CDR1 and CDR2 are SGHNT and YYREEE (reference sequence). CDR3 amino acids: CASSTLRQNFYGYTF. CDR3 coding DNA: TGTGCCAGCAGCACCTTGCGACAGAATTTCTATGGCTACACCTTC.

V gene TRBV28 combines with J gene TRBJ2-3; 8 nucleotides match TRBD2. This CDR3 spans 14 amino acids. In germline, CDR1 is MDHEN, CDR2 SYDVKM. J was trimmed by 3 bases and V by 4 bases; bases with no gene match: 3. The CDR3, as DNA: TGTGCCAGCAGTTCGGGAGGGCCGACAGATACGCAGTATTTT. Protein sequence: CASSSGGPTDTQYF.

This clone was found a few times. The rearrangement uses TRBV28 and TRBJ1-5; tentative D call: TRBD1 (6 bases). The CDR3 spans 18 residues. The V end was cut by 5 bases, the J end by 0 bases, with 20 bases between. Germline V CDR1 and CDR2: MDHEN, SYDVKM. For the CDR3, the DNA is TGTGCCAGCAGTGAGCTACAGGGACGGGCGTATAGCAATCAGCCCCAGCATTTT. Encoded protein: CASSELQGRAYSNQPQHF. Full variable domain (remainder filled in from reference TRBV28 and TRBJ1-5): DVKVTQSSRYLVKRTGEKVFLECVQDMDHENMFWYRQDPGLGLRLIYFSYDVKMKEKGDIPEGYSVSREKKERFSLILESASTNQTSMYLCASSELQGRAYSNQPQHFGDGTRLSIL.

CDR3 protein: CASSRTSGRGSYNEQFF. In DNA, the CDR3 is TGTGCCAGCAGCAGAACTAGCGGGAGGGGGTCCTACAATGAGCAGTTCTTC. This sequence joins TRBV7-8 and TRBJ2-1; TRBD2 agrees at 13 bases. The CDR3 runs to 17 residues. J was trimmed by 1 base and V by 5 bases; bases with no gene match: 5. Germline CDR1 is SGHVS and CDR2 is FQNEAQ. Looking up the rest from reference TRBV7-8 and TRBJ2-1 gives the full variable domain: GAGVSQSPRYKVAKRGQDVALRCDPISGHVSLFWYQQALGQGPEFLTYFQNEAQLDKSGLPSDRFFAERPEGSVSTLKIQRTQQEDSAVYLCASSRTSGRGSYNEQFFGPGTRLTVL.

CDR3 in amino acids: CASSRQMIKYYEQYF. The DNA of the CDR3 is TGTGCCAGCAGTAGACAGATGATAAAGTATTACGAGCAGTACTTC. The chain employs TRBV28 and TRBJ2-7, with a tentative D call TRBD1 (5 bases). V was cut by 5 bases and J by 4 bases, with 18 bases left in between. The CDR3 covers 15 residues. CDR1 and CDR2 from the germline V gene are MDHEN and SYDVKM.

This clone was counted only a few times. CDR3 protein: CASTPTREGHGYTF. CDR3 sequence (DNA): TGTGCCAGCACTCCCACCAGGGAAGGACATGGCTACACCTTC. The chain has TRBV2 and TRBJ1-2, with a possible D match to TRBD1 (5 bases). There are 14 residues in the CDR3. CDR1 SNHLY and CDR2 FYNNEI come from the germline V gene. Trimming pared 7 bases from V and 6 bases from J, leaving 18 bases between.